This T cell receptor beta chain was identified in a study of OX40 agonist ivuxolimab in advanced cancers. Study summary: Three patients, one with hepatocellular carcinoma and two with cutaneous melanoma, achieved partial responses.

V shed 1 base and J shed 0 bases, with 14 bases lying between them. CDR1 SGHAT and CDR2 FQNNGV come from the germline V gene. This CDR3 is built from 17 residues. Sequenced by immunoSEQ multiplex PCR; TCRdb stores in-frame clones only, minus some. The sample has 70,000 or so clones; 84% are singletons. This TCR was sampled from an adult with an advanced solid tumor such as melanoma, head and neck, liver or kidney cancer. Material: CD4+ or CD8+ T cells sorted from blood, obtained in a trial of the OX40 agonist ivuxolimab. The chain has TRBV11-2 and TRBJ2-3; TRBD2 is a possible D gene (6 bases). The CDR3 reads CASSLVALAVSTDTQYF. In nucleotides, the CDR3 is TGTGCCAGCAGCTTAGTGGCACTAGCAGTAAGCACAGATACGCAGTATTTT.